Listed here is a single T cell receptor (beta chain). The antigen remains undetermined. This CDR3 has 15 amino acids. Germline CDR1 reads SGHTA; CDR2 reads FQGTGA. The V end lost 5 bases, the J end lost 6 bases, and 18 bases lay between the germline ends. The data were obtained in a study of CD8+CD57+ T cells in acquired aplastic anemia. Study overall: Quantities of DNA derived from sorted CD4+ and CD8+ cells averaged approximately 3 ug. General study results and limits: Patients had roughly 30 CD8+ CDR3 sequences in common with controls (the shared set).

Genomic DNA templated the TCR beta VDJ and CDR3 profiling. MiXCR was run by TCRdb on the reads, yielding one entry per CDR3 protein. The data contain approximately 260,000 distinct CDR3 sequences, less than 85% of them seen just once; the ten biggest clones take up roughly two fifths. CD8+CD57+ cell expansion had been shown by flow cytometry in patients chosen for sequencing. Every one of the patients had aplastic anemia (severe, acquired). Patients had received no therapy at the time of blood sampling. The sequence was obtained from a human donor with aplastic anemia. Material for sequencing was sorted CD4+, CD8+, or CD8+CD57+ T cells (not recorded which) from PBMCs. V and J are TRBV7-3 and TRBJ2-3, with TRBD1 as a possible D gene (6 bases). DNA of the CDR3: TGTGCCAGCAGCCCCCTCTCGACAGGATTGGATACGCAGTATTTT. This encodes CASSPLSTGLDTQYF.